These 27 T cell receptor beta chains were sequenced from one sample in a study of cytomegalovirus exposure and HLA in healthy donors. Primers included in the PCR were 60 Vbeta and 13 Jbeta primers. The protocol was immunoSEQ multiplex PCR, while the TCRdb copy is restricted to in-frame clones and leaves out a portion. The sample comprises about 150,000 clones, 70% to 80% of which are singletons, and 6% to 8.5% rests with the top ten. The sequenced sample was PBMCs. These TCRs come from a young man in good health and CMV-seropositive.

CDR3 protein: CAWRGDRAEGYTF. Here the CDR3 DNA reads TGTGCCTGGAGGGGGGACAGGGCGGAGGGCTACACCTTC. The chain links TRBV30 to TRBJ1-2, with 9 bases fitting TRBD1. Trimming took 3 bases from V and 8 from J; bases not matched to a gene: 7. CDR1 GTSNPN and CDR2 SVGIG come from the germline V gene (reference sequence). The CDR3 consists of 13 residues.

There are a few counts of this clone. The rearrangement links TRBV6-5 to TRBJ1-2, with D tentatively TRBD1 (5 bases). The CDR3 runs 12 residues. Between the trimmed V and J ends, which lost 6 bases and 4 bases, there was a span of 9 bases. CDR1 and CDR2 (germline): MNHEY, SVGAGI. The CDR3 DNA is TGTGCCAGCAGCCGAACAGGCTATGGCTACACCTTC. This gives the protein CASSRTGYGYTF.

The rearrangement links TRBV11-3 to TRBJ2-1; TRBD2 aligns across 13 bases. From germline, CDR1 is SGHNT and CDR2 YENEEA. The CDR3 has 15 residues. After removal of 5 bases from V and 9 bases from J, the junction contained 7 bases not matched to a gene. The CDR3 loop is CASSLGTSGITEQFF. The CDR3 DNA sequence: TGTGCCAGCAGCCTTGGGACTAGCGGGATAACTGAGCAGTTCTTC.

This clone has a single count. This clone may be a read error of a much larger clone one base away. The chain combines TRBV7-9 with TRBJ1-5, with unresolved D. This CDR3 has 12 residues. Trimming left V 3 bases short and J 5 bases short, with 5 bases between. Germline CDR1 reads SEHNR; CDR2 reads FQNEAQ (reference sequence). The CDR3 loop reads CASSFPDQPQHF. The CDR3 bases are TGTGCCAGCAGCTTTCCGGATCAGCCCCAGCATTTT.

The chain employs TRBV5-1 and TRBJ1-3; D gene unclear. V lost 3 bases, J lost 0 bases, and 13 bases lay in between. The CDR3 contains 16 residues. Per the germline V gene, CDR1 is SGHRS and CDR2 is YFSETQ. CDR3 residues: CASSSSTGSSGNTIYF. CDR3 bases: TGCGCCAGCAGCTCGTCGACGGGGAGCTCTGGAAACACCATATATTTT.

The CDR3 DNA reads as TGTGCCAGCAGTTTATCGGGACAGAGCTCCTATAATTCACCCCTCCACTTT. It is translated as CASSLSGQSSYNSPLHF. The chain joins TRBV27 to TRBJ1-6; 7 nucleotides match TRBD1. V trimming: 0 bases; J trimming: 0 bases; junction bases outside the gene matches: 2. The CDR3 covers 17 residues. Germline CDR1 MNHEY, CDR2 SMNVEV (reference sequence).

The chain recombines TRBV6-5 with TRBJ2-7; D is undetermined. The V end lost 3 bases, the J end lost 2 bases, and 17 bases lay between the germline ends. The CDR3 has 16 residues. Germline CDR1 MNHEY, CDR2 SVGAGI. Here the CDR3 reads CASSYAAKSIPYEQYF. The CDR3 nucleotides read TGTGCCAGCAGTTATGCGGCCAAGTCAATTCCCTACGAGCAGTACTTC.

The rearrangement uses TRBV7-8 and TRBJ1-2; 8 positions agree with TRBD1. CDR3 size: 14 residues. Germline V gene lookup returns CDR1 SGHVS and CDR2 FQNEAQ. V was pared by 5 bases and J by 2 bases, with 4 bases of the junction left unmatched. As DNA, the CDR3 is TGTGCCAGCAGCCCCACAGGGGGAAACTATGGCTACACCTTC. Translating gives CASSPTGGNYGYTF. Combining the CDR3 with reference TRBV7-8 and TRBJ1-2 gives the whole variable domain GAGVSQSPRYKVAKRGQDVALRCDPISGHVSLFWYQQALGQGPEFLTYFQNEAQLDKSGLPSDRFFAERPEGSVSTLKIQRTQQEDSAVYLCASSPTGGNYGYTFGSGTRLTVV.

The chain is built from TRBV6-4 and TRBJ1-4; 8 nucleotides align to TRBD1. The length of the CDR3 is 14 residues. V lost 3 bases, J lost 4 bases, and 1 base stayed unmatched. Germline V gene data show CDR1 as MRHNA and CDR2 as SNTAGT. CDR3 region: CASSEGQDNEKLFF. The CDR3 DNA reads TGTGCCAGCAGTGAGGGACAGGATAATGAAAAACTGTTTTTT.

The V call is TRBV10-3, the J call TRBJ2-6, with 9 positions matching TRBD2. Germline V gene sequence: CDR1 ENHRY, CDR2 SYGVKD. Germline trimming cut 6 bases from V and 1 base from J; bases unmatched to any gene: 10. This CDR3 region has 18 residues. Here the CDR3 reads CAIRDTSGSGSGANVLTF. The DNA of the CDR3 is TGTGCCATCAGAGACACTAGCGGGTCGGGGTCTGGGGCCAACGTCCTGACTTTC.

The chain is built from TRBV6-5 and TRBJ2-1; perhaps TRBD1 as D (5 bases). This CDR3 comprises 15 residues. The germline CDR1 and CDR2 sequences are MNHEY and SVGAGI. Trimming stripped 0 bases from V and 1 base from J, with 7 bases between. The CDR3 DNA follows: TGTGCCAGCAGTTACTCCCAGGGATCCTACAATGAGCAGTTCTTC. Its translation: CASSYSQGSYNEQFF.

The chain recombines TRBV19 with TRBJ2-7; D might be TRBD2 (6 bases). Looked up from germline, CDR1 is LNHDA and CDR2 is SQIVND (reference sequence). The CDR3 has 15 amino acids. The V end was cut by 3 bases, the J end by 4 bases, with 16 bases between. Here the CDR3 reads CASSMVGSGKYEQYF. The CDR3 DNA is TGTGCCAGTAGTATGGTCGGGAGCGGCAAATACGAGCAGTACTTC.

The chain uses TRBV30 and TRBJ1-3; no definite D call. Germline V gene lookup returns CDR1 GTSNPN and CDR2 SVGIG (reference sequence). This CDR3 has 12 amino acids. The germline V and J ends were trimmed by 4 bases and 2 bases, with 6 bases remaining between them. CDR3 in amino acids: CAWISPGNTIYF. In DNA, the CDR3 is TGTGCCTGGATCTCCCCTGGAAACACCATATATTTT.

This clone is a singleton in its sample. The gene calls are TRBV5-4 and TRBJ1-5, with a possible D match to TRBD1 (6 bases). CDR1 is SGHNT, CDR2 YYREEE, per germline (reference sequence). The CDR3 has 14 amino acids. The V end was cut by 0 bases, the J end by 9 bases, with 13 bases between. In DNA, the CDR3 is TGTGCCAGCAGCTTGGGGCAGGGGATCGGGCCCCAGCATTTT. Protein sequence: CASSLGQGIGPQHF.

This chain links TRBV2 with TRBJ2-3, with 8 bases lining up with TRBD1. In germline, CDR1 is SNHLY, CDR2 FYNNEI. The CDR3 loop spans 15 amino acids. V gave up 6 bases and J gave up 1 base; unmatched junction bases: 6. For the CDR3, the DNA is TGTGCCAGCAGAAGACCGGGACAGGGCACAGATACGCAGTATTTT. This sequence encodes CASRRPGQGTDTQYF.

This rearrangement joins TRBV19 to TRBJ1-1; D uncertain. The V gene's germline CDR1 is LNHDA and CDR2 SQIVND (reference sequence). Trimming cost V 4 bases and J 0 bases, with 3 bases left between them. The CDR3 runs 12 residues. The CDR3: CASSSMNTEAFF. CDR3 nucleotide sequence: TGTGCCAGTAGTAGTATGAACACTGAAGCTTTCTTT.

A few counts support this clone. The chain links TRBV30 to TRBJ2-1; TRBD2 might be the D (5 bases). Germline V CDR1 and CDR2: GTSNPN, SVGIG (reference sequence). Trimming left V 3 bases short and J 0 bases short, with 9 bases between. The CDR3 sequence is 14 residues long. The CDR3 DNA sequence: TGTGCCTGGAGCAGCGGAGCCTCCTACAATGAGCAGTTCTTC. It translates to CAWSSGASYNEQFF.

The CDR3 is CAISEPFPPPGHYPETQYF. Written as DNA, the CDR3 is TGTGCCATCAGTGAACCTTTTCCCCCCCCGGGACACTATCCAGAGACCCAGTACTTC. V gene TRBV10-3 combines with J gene TRBJ2-5; a weak D match, TRBD1 (6 bases). With 3 bases removed from V and 4 bases from J, the gap between germline ends came to 27 bases. This CDR3 contains 19 residues. In germline, CDR1 is ENHRY, CDR2 SYGVKD.

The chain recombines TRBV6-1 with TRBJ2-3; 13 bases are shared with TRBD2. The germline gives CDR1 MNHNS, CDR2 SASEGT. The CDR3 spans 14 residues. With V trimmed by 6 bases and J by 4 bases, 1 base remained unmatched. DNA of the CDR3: TGTGCCAGCAGGGGACTAGCGGGGTCAGATACGCAGTATTTT. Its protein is CASRGLAGSDTQYF.

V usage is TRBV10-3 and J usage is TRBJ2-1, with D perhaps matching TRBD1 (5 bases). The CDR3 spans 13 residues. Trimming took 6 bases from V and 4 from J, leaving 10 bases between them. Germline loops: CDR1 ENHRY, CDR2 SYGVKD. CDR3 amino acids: CAISRQIYNEQFF. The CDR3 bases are TGTGCCATCAGCAGACAGATATACAATGAGCAGTTCTTC.

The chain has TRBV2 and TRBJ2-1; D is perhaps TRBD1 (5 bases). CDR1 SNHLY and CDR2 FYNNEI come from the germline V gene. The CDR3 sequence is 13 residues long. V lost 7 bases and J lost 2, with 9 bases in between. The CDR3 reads CASTPDTYNEQFF. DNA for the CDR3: TGTGCCAGCACCCCGGACACCTACAATGAGCAGTTCTTC.

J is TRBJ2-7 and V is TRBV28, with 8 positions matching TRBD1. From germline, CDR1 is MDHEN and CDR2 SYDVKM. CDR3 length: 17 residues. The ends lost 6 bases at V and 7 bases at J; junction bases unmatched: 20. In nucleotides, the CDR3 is TGTGCCAGCAGCTCGCGTACAGGACAGGGCACCCCTACGGAGCAGTACTTC. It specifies CASSSRTGQGTPTEQYF.

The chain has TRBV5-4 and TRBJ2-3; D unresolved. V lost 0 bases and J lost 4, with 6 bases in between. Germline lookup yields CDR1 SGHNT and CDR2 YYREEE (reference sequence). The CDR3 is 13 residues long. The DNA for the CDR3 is TGTGCCAGCAGCTTGGGGCCCCCAGATACGCAGTATTTT. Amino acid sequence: CASSLGPPDTQYF.

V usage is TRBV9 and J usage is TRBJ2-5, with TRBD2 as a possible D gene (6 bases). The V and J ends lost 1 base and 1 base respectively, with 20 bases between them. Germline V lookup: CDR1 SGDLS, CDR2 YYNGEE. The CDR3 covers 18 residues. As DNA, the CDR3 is TGTGCCAGCAGCGTATTGGGGGGTGCCCTTCGCCTCCAAGAGACCCAGTACTTC. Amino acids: CASSVLGGALRLQETQYF.

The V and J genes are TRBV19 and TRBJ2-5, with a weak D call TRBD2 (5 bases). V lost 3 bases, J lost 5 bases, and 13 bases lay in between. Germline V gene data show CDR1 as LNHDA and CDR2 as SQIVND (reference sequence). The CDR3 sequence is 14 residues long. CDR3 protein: CASSIEGARETQYF. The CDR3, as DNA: TGTGCCAGTAGTATTGAGGGAGCCCGGGAGACCCAGTACTTC.

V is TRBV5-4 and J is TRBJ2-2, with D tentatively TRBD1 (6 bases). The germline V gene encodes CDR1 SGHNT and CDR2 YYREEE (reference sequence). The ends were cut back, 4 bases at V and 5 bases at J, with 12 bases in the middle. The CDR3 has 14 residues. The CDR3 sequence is CASSRIQGTGELFF. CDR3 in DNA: TGTGCCAGCAGCCGAATACAGGGTACCGGGGAGCTGTTTTTT. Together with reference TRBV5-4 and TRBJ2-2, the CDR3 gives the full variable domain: ETGVTQSPTHLIKTRGQQVTLRCSSQSGHNTVSWYQQALGQGPQFIFQYYREEENGRGNFPPRFSGLQFPNYSSELNVNALELDDSALYLCASSRIQGTGELFFGEGSRLTVL.

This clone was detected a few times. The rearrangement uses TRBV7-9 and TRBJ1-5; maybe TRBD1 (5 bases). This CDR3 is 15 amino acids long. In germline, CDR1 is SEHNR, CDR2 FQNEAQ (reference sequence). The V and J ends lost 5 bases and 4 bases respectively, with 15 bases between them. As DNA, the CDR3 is TGTGCCAGCAGCCCTAGGGGCGGCCGTAATCAGCCCCAGCATTTT. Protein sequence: CASSPRGGRNQPQHF.